Detailed here is one T cell receptor beta chain. Its specificity is not known. The CDR3 sequence is 13 residues long. CDR1 and CDR2 (germline): SGDLS, YYNGEE. Trimming took off 4 bases at V and 2 bases at J, with 8 bases between the two ends. These data are taken from a study of T cell responses to AZD1222 COVID-19 vaccine. Points from the study as a whole: Rises in breadth and depth of Spike-specific TCRs came after two AZD1222 doses. CD4 TCRs linked to vaccination spanned spike, dominating at 160-218 and 743-854. Just six AZD1222 recipients tested seropositive at baseline. No repertoire was sampled before or during the peak T cell response, only after it.

Using immunoSEQ multiplex PCR, the repertoire was profiled, and TCRdb retains in-frame clones only, with some absent. The sample records 120,000 or so clones, around 93% being singletons. This receptor was identified in an adult who received the AZD1222 COVID-19 vaccine. Sequencing used peripheral blood, obtained 28 days after the second AZD1222 dose. The gene calls are TRBV9 and TRBJ2-3, with D unresolved. CDR3 nucleotide sequence: TGTGCCAGCAGCCCAAGATACACAGATACGCAGTATTTT. Its translation is CASSPRYTDTQYF.